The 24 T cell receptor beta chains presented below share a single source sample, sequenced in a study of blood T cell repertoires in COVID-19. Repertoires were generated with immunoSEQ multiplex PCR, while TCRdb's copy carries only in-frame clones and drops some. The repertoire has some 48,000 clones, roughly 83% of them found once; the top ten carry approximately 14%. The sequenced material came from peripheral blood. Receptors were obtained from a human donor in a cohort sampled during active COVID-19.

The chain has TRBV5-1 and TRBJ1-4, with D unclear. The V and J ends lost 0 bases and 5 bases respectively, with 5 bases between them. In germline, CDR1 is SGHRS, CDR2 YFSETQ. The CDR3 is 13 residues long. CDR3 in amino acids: CASSLEPNEKLFF. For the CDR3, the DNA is TGCGCCAGCAGCTTGGAGCCCAATGAAAAACTGTTTTTT. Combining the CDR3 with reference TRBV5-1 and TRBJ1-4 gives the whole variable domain KAGVTQTPRYLIKTRGQQVTLSCSPISGHRSVSWYQQTPGQGLQFLFEYFSETQRNKGNFPGRFSGRQFSNSRSEMNVSTLELGDSALYLCASSLEPNEKLFFGSGTQLSVL.

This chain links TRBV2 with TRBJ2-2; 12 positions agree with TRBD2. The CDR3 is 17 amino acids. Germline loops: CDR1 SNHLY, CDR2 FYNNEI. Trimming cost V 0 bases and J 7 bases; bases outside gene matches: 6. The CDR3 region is CASSEALAGGQDGELFF. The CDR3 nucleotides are TGTGCCAGCAGTGAAGCGCTAGCGGGGGGGCAGGACGGGGAGCTGTTTTTT.

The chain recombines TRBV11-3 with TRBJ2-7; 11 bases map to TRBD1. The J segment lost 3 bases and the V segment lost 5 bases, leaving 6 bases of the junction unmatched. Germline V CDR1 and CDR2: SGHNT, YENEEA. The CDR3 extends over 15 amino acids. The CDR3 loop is CASSTGTGGFYEQYF. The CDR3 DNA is TGTGCCAGCAGCACCGGGACAGGGGGTTTCTACGAGCAGTACTTC.

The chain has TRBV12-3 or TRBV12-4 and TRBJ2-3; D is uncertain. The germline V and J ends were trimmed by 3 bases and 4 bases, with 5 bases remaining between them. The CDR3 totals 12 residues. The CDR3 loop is CASSFQADTQYF. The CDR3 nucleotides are TGTGCCAGCAGTTTTCAGGCAGATACGCAGTATTTT.

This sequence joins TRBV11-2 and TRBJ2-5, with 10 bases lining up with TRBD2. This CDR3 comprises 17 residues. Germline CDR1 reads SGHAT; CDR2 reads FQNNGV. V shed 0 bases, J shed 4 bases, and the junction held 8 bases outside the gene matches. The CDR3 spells CASSLDDWLAGVETQYF. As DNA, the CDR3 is TGTGCCAGCAGCTTAGACGATTGGCTAGCGGGAGTAGAGACCCAGTACTTC. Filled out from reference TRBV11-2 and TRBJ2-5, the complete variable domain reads EAGVAQSPRYKIIEKRQSVAFWCNPISGHATLYWYQQILGQGPKLLIQFQNNGVVDDSQLPKDRFSAERLKGVDSTLKIQPAKLEDSAVYLCASSLDDWLAGVETQYFGPGTRLLVL.

The CDR3, as DNA: TGCAGCGTCGTGGACAGTCTCAATCAGCCCCAGCATTTT. Protein: CSVVDSLNQPQHF. This chain uses TRBV29-1 with TRBJ1-5, with D tentatively TRBD1 (6 bases). The CDR3 loop spans 13 amino acids. Germline lookup yields CDR1 SQVTM and CDR2 ANQGSEA. V was shortened by 6 bases and J by 3 bases, with 12 bases between the two germline ends.

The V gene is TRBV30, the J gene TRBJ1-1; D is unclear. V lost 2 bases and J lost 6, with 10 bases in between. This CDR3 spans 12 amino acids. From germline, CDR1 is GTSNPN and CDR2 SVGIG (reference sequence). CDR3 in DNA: TGTGCCTGGAGTCAGGAGAGGGCTGAAGCTTTCTTT. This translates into CAWSQERAEAFF.

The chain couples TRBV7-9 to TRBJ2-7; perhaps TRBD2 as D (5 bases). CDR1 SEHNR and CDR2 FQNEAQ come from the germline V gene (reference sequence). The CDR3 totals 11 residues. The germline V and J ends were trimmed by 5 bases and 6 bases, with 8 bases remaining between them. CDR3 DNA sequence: TGTGCCAGCAGCGTTAGCGTCGAGCAGTACTTC. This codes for CASSVSVEQYF.

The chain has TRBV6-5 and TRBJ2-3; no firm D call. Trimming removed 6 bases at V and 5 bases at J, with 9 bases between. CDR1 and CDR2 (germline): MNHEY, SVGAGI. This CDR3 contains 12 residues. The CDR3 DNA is TGTGCCAGCAGACCTAGTGGAGATACGCAGTATTTT. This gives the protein CASRPSGDTQYF.

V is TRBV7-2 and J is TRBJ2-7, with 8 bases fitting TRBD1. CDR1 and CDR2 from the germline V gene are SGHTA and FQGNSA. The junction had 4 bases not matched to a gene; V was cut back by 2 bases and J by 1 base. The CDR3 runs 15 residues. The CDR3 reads CASSLYRTGSYEQYF. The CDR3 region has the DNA TGTGCCAGCAGCTTATATCGGACAGGGTCCTACGAGCAGTACTTC.

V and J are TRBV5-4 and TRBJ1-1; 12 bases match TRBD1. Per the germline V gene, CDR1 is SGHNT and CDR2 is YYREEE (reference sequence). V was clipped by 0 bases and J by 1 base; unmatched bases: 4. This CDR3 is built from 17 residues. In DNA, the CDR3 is TGTGCCAGCAGCTTGGGGGGGACAGGGGGCCGGAACACTGAAGCTTTCTTT. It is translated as CASSLGGTGGRNTEAFF. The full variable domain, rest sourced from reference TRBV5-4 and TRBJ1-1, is ETGVTQSPTHLIKTRGQQVTLRCSSQSGHNTVSWYQQALGQGPQFIFQYYREEENGRGNFPPRFSGLQFPNYSSELNVNALELDDSALYLCASSLGGTGGRNTEAFFGQGTRLTVV.

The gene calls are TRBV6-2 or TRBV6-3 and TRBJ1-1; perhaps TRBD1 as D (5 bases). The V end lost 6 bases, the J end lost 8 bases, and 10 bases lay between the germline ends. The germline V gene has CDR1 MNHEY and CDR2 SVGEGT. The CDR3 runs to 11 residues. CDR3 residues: CASSRGQEAFF. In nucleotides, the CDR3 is TGTGCCAGCAGCCGAGGACAAGAAGCTTTCTTT.

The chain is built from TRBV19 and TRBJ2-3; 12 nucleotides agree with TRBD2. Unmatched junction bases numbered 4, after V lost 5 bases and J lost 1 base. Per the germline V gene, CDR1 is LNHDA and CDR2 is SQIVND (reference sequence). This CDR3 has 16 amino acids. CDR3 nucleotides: TGTGCCAGTAGTTCCCGGACTAGCGGGGGCACAGATACGCAGTATTTT. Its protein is CASSSRTSGGTDTQYF.

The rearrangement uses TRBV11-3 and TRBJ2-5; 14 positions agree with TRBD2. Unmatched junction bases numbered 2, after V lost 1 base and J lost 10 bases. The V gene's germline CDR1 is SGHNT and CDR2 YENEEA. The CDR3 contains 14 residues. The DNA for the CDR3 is TGTGCCAGCAGCTTAGGGGGACTAGCGGGAGTCCAGTACTTC. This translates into CASSLGGLAGVQYF.

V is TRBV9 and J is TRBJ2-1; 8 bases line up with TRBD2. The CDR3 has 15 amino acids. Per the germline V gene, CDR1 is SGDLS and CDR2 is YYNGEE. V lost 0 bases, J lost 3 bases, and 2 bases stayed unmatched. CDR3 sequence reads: CASSVAGGDYNEQFF. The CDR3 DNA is TGTGCCAGCAGCGTAGCGGGGGGGGACTACAATGAGCAGTTCTTC.

CDR3 bases: TGTGCCAGCAGCCAAGATGGGACTACAGATACGCAGTATTTT. Translation gives CASSQDGTTDTQYF. The V and J genes are TRBV4-2 and TRBJ2-3; D is possibly TRBD2 (6 bases). Germline CDR1 LGHNA, CDR2 YNFKEQ. V was cut by 0 bases and J by 3 bases, with 7 bases left in between. This CDR3 is built from 14 residues.

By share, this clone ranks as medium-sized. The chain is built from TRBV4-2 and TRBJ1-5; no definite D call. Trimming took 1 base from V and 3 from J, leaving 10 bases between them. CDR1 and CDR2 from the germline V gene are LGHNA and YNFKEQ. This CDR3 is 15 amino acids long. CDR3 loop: CASSQVQDLNQPQHF. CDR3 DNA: TGTGCCAGCAGCCAAGTTCAGGATCTCAATCAGCCCCAGCATTTT.

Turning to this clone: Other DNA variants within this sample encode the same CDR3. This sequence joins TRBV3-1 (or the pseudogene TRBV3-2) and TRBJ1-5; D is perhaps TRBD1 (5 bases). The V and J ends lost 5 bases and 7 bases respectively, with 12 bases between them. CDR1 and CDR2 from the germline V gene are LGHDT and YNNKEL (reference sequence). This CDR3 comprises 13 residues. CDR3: CASSSGVDQPQHF. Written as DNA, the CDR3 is TGTGCCAGCAGCTCGGGGGTGGACCAGCCCCAGCATTTT.

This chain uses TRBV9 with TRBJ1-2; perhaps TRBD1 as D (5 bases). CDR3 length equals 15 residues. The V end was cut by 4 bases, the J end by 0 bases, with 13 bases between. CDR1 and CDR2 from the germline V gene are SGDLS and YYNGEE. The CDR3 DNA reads TGTGCCAGCAGCCCCCGCCGGGGGGCTAACTATGGCTACACCTTC. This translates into CASSPRRGANYGYTF.

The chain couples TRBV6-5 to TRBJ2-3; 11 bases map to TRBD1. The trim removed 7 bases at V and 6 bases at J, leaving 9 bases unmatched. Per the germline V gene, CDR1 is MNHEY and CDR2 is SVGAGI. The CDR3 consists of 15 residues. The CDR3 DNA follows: TGTGCCAGCATTCCGGGGACAGGGGGTTCCGATACGCAGTATTTT. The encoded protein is CASIPGTGGSDTQYF.

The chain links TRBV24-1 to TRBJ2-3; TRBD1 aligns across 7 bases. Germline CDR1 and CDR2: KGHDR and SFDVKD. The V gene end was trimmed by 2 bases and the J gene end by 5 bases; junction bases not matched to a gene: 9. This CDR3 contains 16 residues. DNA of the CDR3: TGTGCCACCAGTGATTCCACCCGGGACAGCGAAGATACGCAGTATTTT. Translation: CATSDSTRDSEDTQYF.

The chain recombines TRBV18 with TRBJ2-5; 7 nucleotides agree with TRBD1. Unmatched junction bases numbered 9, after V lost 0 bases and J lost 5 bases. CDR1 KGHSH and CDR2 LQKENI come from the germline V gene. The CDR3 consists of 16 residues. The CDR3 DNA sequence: TGTGCCAGCTCACCACCGAACACAGGGGTCCGGGAGACCCAGTACTTC. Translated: CASSPPNTGVRETQYF.

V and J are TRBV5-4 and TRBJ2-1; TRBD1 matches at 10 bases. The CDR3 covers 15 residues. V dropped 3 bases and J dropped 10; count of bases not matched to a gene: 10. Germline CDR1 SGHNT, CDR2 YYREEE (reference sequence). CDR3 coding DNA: TGTGCCAGCAGCTCCCGGGACAGGGGATTGGGAGAGCAGTTCTTC. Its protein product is CASSSRDRGLGEQFF.

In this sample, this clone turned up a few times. For the CDR3, the DNA is TGTGCCAGTAGTGTAAGGGGACAGGGGCCTTTTAGCTCCTACAATGAGCAGTTCTTC. It specifies CASSVRGQGPFSSYNEQFF. The chain employs TRBV19 and TRBJ2-1; 10 bases fit TRBD1. Germline V gene data show CDR1 as LNHDA and CDR2 as SQIVND (reference sequence). The CDR3 runs to 19 residues. Trimming took 5 bases from V and 0 from J; bases not matched to a gene: 13.